The 26 T cell receptor beta chains given below trace back to one sample, sequenced in a study of regulatory T cells in long-lasting Graves disease. Time point specified: persistent/refractory GD, antithyroid drugs over 5 years with positive TRAb. Scientists built the TCR library using RNA that was extracted from PBMCs. Arm-PCR of CDR3 regions with iRepertoire HTBI primers generated TCR beta libraries. TCRdb itself ran the multiplex PCR reads through MiXCR, one entry per CDR3 protein. Among 450,000 or so distinct CDR3 sequences listed, less than 25% were seen once. Material: peripheral blood mononuclear cells (PBMCs), obtained when the disease was refractory, from a patient treated with antithyroid drugs. These receptors all stem from a female donor with Graves disease.

This clonotype was seen ten or more times. The genes are TRBV2 and TRBJ2-1, with 7 bases matching TRBD1. This CDR3 has 13 amino acids. With V trimmed by 9 bases and J by 5 bases, 7 bases remained unmatched. Germline loops: CDR1 SNHLY, CDR2 FYNNEI. The CDR3 coding sequence is TGTGCCAGGTCTGGGACAGAGGACAATGAGCAGTTCTTC. Protein product: CARSGTEDNEQFF.

This clonotype has a handful of counts. The chain joins TRBV29-1 to TRBJ1-2, with TRBD1 as a possible D gene (5 bases). CDR3 length: 11 amino acids. Per germline, CDR1 SQVTM and CDR2 ANQGSEA. Trimming removed 8 bases at V and 2 bases at J, with 9 bases between. CDR3 DNA: TGCAGCATTTGGGGGAACTATGGCTACACCTTC. Translating it yields CSIWGNYGYTF.

The sample holds many counts of this clonotype. Its ends do not fully match the called genes, so a read error is possible. The chain couples TRBV4-1 to TRBJ2-7; 10 bases are a match to TRBD2. The germline CDR1 and CDR2 sequences are MGHRA and YSYEKL. This CDR3 is built from 15 residues. For the CDR3, the DNA is TGTGCCAGCAGCCAGGTAGCGGGAGGTCCCTACGAGCAGTACTTC. Its protein is CASSQVAGGPYEQYF.

This clonotype appeared a single time. This sequence may be a read error, since a much larger clone differs from it by one base. This chain links TRBV13 with TRBJ2-4; possibly TRBD1 for D (6 bases). V was clipped by 4 bases and J by 7 bases, with 17 bases between them. This CDR3 region has 15 residues. Germline CDR1 reads PRHDT; CDR2 reads FYEKMQ (reference sequence). CDR3 in DNA: TGTGCCAGCAGCTCCGCCTCACAGGGTGGGAACATTCAGTACTTC. Protein sequence: CASSSASQGGNIQYF. Full variable domain (missing parts from reference TRBV13 and TRBJ2-4): AAGVIQSPRHLIKEKRETATLKCYPIPRHDTVYWYQQGPGQDPQFLISFYEKMQSDKGSIPDRFSAQQFSDYHSELNMSSLELGDSALYFCASSSASQGGNIQYFGAGTRLSVL.

This clonotype occurred a few times. The CDR3, as DNA: TGTGCCAGCAGTAACCTAGCGGGAGCCTACGAGCAGTACTTC. This sequence encodes CASSNLAGAYEQYF. The chain carries TRBV27 and TRBJ2-7, with TRBD2 matching over 10 bases. The CDR3 loop spans 14 amino acids. J was trimmed by 2 bases and V by 5 bases; bases with no gene match: 3. Germline V gene data show CDR1 as MNHEY and CDR2 as SMNVEV (reference sequence).

This clonotype was counted only a few times. The chain has TRBV15 and TRBJ1-1; the D gene is possibly TRBD1 (5 bases). V was cut by 9 bases and J by 3 bases, with 17 bases left in between. The CDR3 spans 14 residues. From germline, CDR1 is LNHNV and CDR2 YYDKDF (reference sequence). The CDR3 reads CATTQGFGYTEAFF. The CDR3 DNA sequence: TGTGCCACAACGCAGGGTTTTGGATACACTGAAGCTTTCTTT.

Ten or more counts support this clonotype. V is TRBV7-2 and J is TRBJ1-2; tentative D call: TRBD1 (5 bases). The germline V gene has CDR1 SGHTA and CDR2 FQGNSA. V was cut by 5 bases and J by 4 bases, with 17 bases left in between. CDR3 size: 15 residues. The CDR3 bases are TGTGCCAGCAGCCCGGGACTACCGCTAGGCTATGGCTACACCTTC. Residues: CASSPGLPLGYGYTF.

Comment on this clonotype: One end of the junction fails to match germline, which may point to a read error. J is TRBJ1-1 and V is TRBV7-9; no definite D call. Germline lookup yields CDR1 SEHNR and CDR2 FQNEAQ (reference sequence). This CDR3 is 12 amino acids long. CDR3 amino acids: CTSSRPNTEAFF. The CDR3 region has the DNA TGTACCAGCAGCCGGCCGAACACTGAAGCTTTCTTT.

As concerns this clonotype: This sequence may be a read error, since a much larger clone differs from it by one base. The chain links TRBV9 to TRBJ2-7; TRBD2 matches at 12 bases. CDR1 is SGDLS, CDR2 YYNGEE, per germline. The CDR3 has 15 residues. J was trimmed by 2 bases and V by 1 base; bases with no gene match: 1. CDR3 region: CASSVRTSGAYEQYF. In nucleotides, the CDR3 is TGTGCCAGCAGCGTACGGACTAGCGGGGCCTACGAGCAGTACTTC.

This chain links TRBV4-1 with TRBJ1-1; weak D call: TRBD1 (5 bases). In germline, CDR1 is MGHRA, CDR2 YSYEKL. The CDR3 totals 16 residues. V shed 9 bases and J shed 2 bases, with 22 bases lying between them. In DNA form, the CDR3 reads TGCGCCAGTAGTCAAACACCGGGGACGTTTAACACTGAAGCTTTCTTT. Encoded protein: CASSQTPGTFNTEAFF.

This clonotype was observed at least ten times. The chain carries TRBV28 and TRBJ2-7; no definite D call. The CDR3 has 15 residues. Trimming took off 3 bases at V and 0 bases at J, with 12 bases between the two ends. Germline CDR1 is MDHEN and CDR2 is SYDVKM. The CDR3 is CASSLGRQSSYEQYF. For the CDR3, the DNA is TGTGCCAGCAGTTTGGGCAGACAAAGCTCCTACGAGCAGTACTTC.

The sample holds a few counts of this clonotype. The V call is TRBV5-1, the J call TRBJ2-7, with D tentatively TRBD2 (5 bases). Germline-derived CDR1 and CDR2 are SGHRS and YFSETQ. This CDR3 spans 15 amino acids. Trimming stripped 4 bases from V and 2 bases from J, with 16 bases between. The CDR3 nucleotides are TGCGCCAGCAGCCACGGGGAAGGTCGCACCTACGAGCAGTACTTC. Translation: CASSHGEGRTYEQYF.

V is TRBV24-1 and J is TRBJ2-2; weak D call: TRBD1 (6 bases). CDR3 length: 16 amino acids. Trimming cost V 3 bases and J 5 bases, with 15 bases left between them. Germline CDR1 KGHDR, CDR2 SFDVKD. In nucleotides, the CDR3 is TGTGCCACCAGTGATACAGGGAGCTCTCGAACCGGGGAGCTGTTTTTT. This gives the protein CATSDTGSSRTGELFF.

This clonotype was recorded many times. The genes are TRBV28 and TRBJ1-5, with 9 bases lining up with TRBD1. Germline V lookup: CDR1 MDHEN, CDR2 SYDVKM. The CDR3 covers 16 residues. Germline trimming cut 0 bases from V and 4 bases from J; bases unmatched to any gene: 4. In DNA form, the CDR3 reads TGTGCCAGCAGTTTATGGGCCGGGACAGGGAATCAGCCCCAGCATTTT. Translation: CASSLWAGTGNQPQHF.

This clonotype appeared many times. V and J are TRBV27 and TRBJ2-7; 8 bases line up with TRBD2. The CDR3 has 15 amino acids. The V gene's germline CDR1 is MNHEY and CDR2 SMNVEV (reference sequence). V was clipped by 5 bases and J by 3 bases; unmatched bases: 9. Here the CDR3 DNA reads TGTGCCAGCAGTCTGTCTAGCGGGCCCTTCTACGAGCAGTACTTC. Encoded protein: CASSLSSGPFYEQYF.

This chain connects TRBV6-1 to TRBJ2-3; TRBD2 is a possible D gene (6 bases). The CDR3 spans 17 residues. Between the trimmed V and J ends, which lost 0 bases and 2 bases, there was a span of 15 bases. Germline-derived CDR1 and CDR2 are MNHNS and SASEGT. CDR3 residues: CASSEARTTPLTDTQYF. CDR3 bases: TGTGCCAGCAGTGAAGCTAGGACTACCCCACTCACAGATACGCAGTATTTT.

This clonotype was detected ten times or more. This sequence joins TRBV28 and TRBJ1-1, with unresolved D. V was pared by 2 bases and J by 6 bases, with 10 bases between. This CDR3 region has 13 residues. Germline loops: CDR1 MDHEN, CDR2 SYDVKM. CDR3 in DNA: TGTGCCAGCAGTTTACAAGGGCTCGCTGAAGCTTTCTTT. It codes for CASSLQGLAEAFF.

This chain connects TRBV12-3 or TRBV12-4 to TRBJ1-1; 9 nucleotides match TRBD1. The trim removed 5 bases at V and 3 bases at J, leaving 4 bases unmatched. The CDR3 has 14 residues. CDR3 sequence: CASSKGQGYTEAFF. CDR3 bases: TGTGCCAGCAGTAAGGGACAGGGATACACTGAAGCTTTCTTT.

This clonotype appeared many times. J is TRBJ2-2 and V is TRBV6-2 or TRBV6-3; 7 nucleotides match TRBD1. This CDR3 has 13 amino acids. With 8 bases clipped from V and 4 bases from J, the junction kept 4 bases outside the gene matches. Germline CDR1 MNHEY, CDR2 SVGEGT. This chain's CDR3 is CASAAGGTGELFF. In DNA form, the CDR3 reads TGTGCCAGCGCGGCAGGGGGCACCGGGGAGCTGTTTTTT.

The chain combines TRBV19 with TRBJ2-5; possibly TRBD2 for D (5 bases). Germline values: CDR1 LNHDA, CDR2 SQIVND (reference sequence). With 3 bases removed from V and 8 bases from J, the gap between germline ends came to 19 bases. This CDR3 comprises 15 residues. CDR3 DNA: TGTGCCAGTAGTATTACCGAGGTCCCGGGAACAACCCAGTACTTC. Protein sequence: CASSITEVPGTTQYF.

This clonotype was counted a single time. This chain joins TRBV10-3 and TRBJ1-6; the D is unclear. Germline V gene lookup returns CDR1 ENHRY and CDR2 SYGVKD. The CDR3 is 14 amino acids. Trimming took 10 bases from V and 5 from J, leaving 15 bases between them. The CDR3 spells CATTGGFNNSPLHF. DNA for the CDR3: TGTGCCACCACCGGCGGGTTCAATAATTCACCCCTCCACTTT.

This clonotype showed up many times. The genes are TRBV20-1 and TRBJ2-7; D is ambiguous. V was pared by 6 bases and J by 4 bases, with 10 bases between. Germline V CDR1 and CDR2: DFQATT, SNEGSKA (reference sequence). This CDR3 spans 11 amino acids. Here the CDR3 reads CSAQDGYEQYF. In DNA, the CDR3 is TGCAGTGCCCAGGACGGTTACGAGCAGTACTTC.

This clonotype occurred many times. V usage is TRBV2 and J usage is TRBJ1-1; D is ambiguous. From germline, CDR1 is SNHLY and CDR2 FYNNEI. Between the trimmed V and J ends, which lost 6 bases and 0 bases, there was a span of 11 bases. This CDR3 has 14 amino acids. The CDR3 reads CASRLIFMNTEAFF. In DNA form, the CDR3 reads TGTGCCAGCAGGCTGATTTTCATGAACACTGAAGCTTTCTTT.

This clonotype was seen at least ten times. This sequence joins TRBV2 and TRBJ1-1; no reliable D call. This CDR3 is 15 amino acids long. V lost 2 bases, J lost 1 base, and 11 bases lay in between. Germline V lookup: CDR1 SNHLY, CDR2 FYNNEI. The CDR3 protein is CASSESPARNTEAFF. The DNA of the CDR3 is TGTGCCAGCAGTGAATCCCCAGCCAGGAACACTGAAGCTTTCTTT.

This clonotype was counted only a few times. This chain uses TRBV5-6 with TRBJ2-2; D call uncertain. The CDR3 has 15 amino acids. Germline V gene data show CDR1 as SGHDT and CDR2 as YYEEEE. V was shortened by 2 bases and J by 3 bases, with 11 bases between the two germline ends. CDR3 residues: CASSFSDGDTGELFF. The CDR3 DNA follows: TGTGCCAGCAGCTTCTCGGACGGCGACACCGGGGAGCTGTTTTTT.

This clonotype was detected ten times or more. The V call is TRBV18, the J call TRBJ2-5; D not certain. Germline V gene data show CDR1 as KGHSH and CDR2 as LQKENI. This CDR3 comprises 15 residues. Trimming removed 3 bases at V and 5 bases at J, with 16 bases between. CDR3 region: CASSPALLGMETQYF. Here the CDR3 DNA reads TGTGCCAGCTCACCCGCTTTACTTGGGATGGAGACCCAGTACTTC.